Following are 22 T cell receptor beta chains from one sample sequenced in a study of blood T cell repertoires in COVID-19. Repertoires were generated with immunoSEQ multiplex PCR, while TCRdb's copy carries only in-frame clones and drops some. The table lists around 150,000 clones, roughly 93% of them singletons, with about 4.5% in the top ten. The sample was peripheral blood. The receptors derive from a woman aged 45-65 years with acute or convalescent COVID-19.

The genes are TRBV28 and TRBJ1-2, with 8 bases lining up with TRBD1. The CDR3 consists of 14 residues. Germline loops: CDR1 MDHEN, CDR2 SYDVKM. J was trimmed by 4 bases and V by 5 bases; bases with no gene match: 6. CDR3 loop: CASSSGTGPYGYTF. CDR3 DNA: TGTGCCAGCAGTAGCGGGACAGGACCCTATGGCTACACCTTC.

This rearrangement joins TRBV29-1 to TRBJ1-2; TRBD1 is a possible D gene (5 bases). The V gene's germline CDR1 is SQVTM and CDR2 ANQGSEA. The V end lost 3 bases, the J end lost 3 bases, and 11 bases lay between the germline ends. The CDR3 loop spans 13 amino acids. The CDR3 DNA reads as TGCAGCGTTGAGGGAGGGGACCACTATGGCTACACCTTC. Its protein is CSVEGGDHYGYTF.

This clone was recorded a few times. The chain combines TRBV30 with TRBJ1-5; 10 positions match TRBD1. V dropped 0 bases and J dropped 6; count of bases not matched to a gene: 8. Germline V gene data show CDR1 as GTSNPN and CDR2 as SVGIG (reference sequence). There are 16 residues in the CDR3. The CDR3 loop reads CAWSVRRTGGAQPQHF. DNA of the CDR3: TGTGCCTGGAGTGTGAGACGGACAGGGGGTGCTCAGCCCCAGCATTTT.

As regards this clone: Distinct nucleotide sequences in the sample also encode this CDR3. CDR3 DNA: TGTGCCAGCAGTTTATGGGGGAGTGAAGCTTTCTTT. It translates to CASSLWGSEAFF. The chain employs TRBV28 and TRBJ1-1; D call uncertain. The CDR3 is 12 amino acids. Germline lookup yields CDR1 MDHEN and CDR2 SYDVKM. The V gene lost 0 bases and the J gene lost 7 bases, with 6 bases spanning the gap.

The rearrangement joins TRBV6-5 to TRBJ1-4; D is perhaps TRBD1 (5 bases). Germline CDR1 is MNHEY and CDR2 is SVGAGI. V lost 5 bases, J lost 8 bases, and 15 bases lay in between. The CDR3 contains 14 residues. CDR3 region: CASSPGGVGEKLFF. CDR3 nucleotide sequence: TGTGCCAGCAGTCCCGGGGGGGTTGGGGAAAAACTGTTTTTT.

The chain has TRBV7-2 and TRBJ2-1; unclear D gene. The CDR3 extends over 19 amino acids. Looked up from germline, CDR1 is SGHTA and CDR2 is FQGNSA. V lost 2 bases and J 0 bases, leaving 20 bases between the germline ends. CDR3 DNA: TGTGCCAGCAGCTTACAAGGCAGCGCCTATCTTAGCTCCTACAATGAGCAGTTCTTC. Translating gives CASSLQGSAYLSSYNEQFF.

This chain links TRBV4-3 with TRBJ2-4; 8 bases line up with TRBD2. The V segment lost 1 base and the J segment 4 bases; nucleotides outside the gene matches: 3. Germline assignment: CDR1 LGHNA and CDR2 YSLEER. The CDR3 sequence is 15 residues long. Here the CDR3 DNA reads TGCGCCAGCAGCCAAGTAACTAGCGGTAAAAACATTCAGTACTTC. Its protein is CASSQVTSGKNIQYF.

The V call is TRBV18, the J call TRBJ1-2, with D uncertain. The CDR3 consists of 13 residues. V lost 3 bases to trimming and J lost 13 bases, with 18 bases between them. CDR1 and CDR2 (germline): KGHSH, LQKENI. CDR3 in DNA: TGTGCCAGCTCACCGGAGGGAGAATTCGACATCACCTTC. As protein: CASSPEGEFDITF.

The V and J genes are TRBV27 and TRBJ2-1, with D possibly matching TRBD2 (6 bases). The germline gives CDR1 MNHEY, CDR2 SMNVEV (reference sequence). The length of the CDR3 is 15 residues. Trimming removed 8 bases from V and 8 bases from J, with 22 bases in between. The CDR3 loop reads CASRDIGGRSDEQFF. The CDR3 nucleotides are TGTGCCAGCCGGGATATTGGGGGGAGAAGTGATGAGCAGTTCTTC.

Details on this clone: Other DNA sequences in this sample translate to the same CDR3. The rearrangement uses TRBV28 and TRBJ2-7, with D perhaps matching TRBD2 (5 bases). Germline values: CDR1 MDHEN, CDR2 SYDVKM. The CDR3 runs to 15 residues. Trimming pared 5 bases from V and 3 bases from J, leaving 17 bases between. DNA of the CDR3: TGTGCCAGCAGTCAACCGGGAACAGCCAGCTACGAGCAGTACTTC. The encoded protein is CASSQPGTASYEQYF.

The chain uses TRBV18 and TRBJ2-3, with TRBD1 matching 7 bases. Per germline, CDR1 KGHSH and CDR2 LQKENI. The trim removed 0 bases at V and 2 bases at J, leaving 2 bases unmatched. The CDR3 covers 15 residues. CDR3 DNA: TGTGCCAGCTCACCACCGGGACAGAACACAGATACGCAGTATTTT. Translation: CASSPPGQNTDTQYF.

The V and J genes are TRBV9 and TRBJ1-1, with 8 bases aligning to TRBD1. V lost 4 bases to trimming and J lost 6 bases; unmatched junction nucleotides: 8. The CDR3 consists of 14 residues. Germline V gene data show CDR1 as SGDLS and CDR2 as YYNGEE. CDR3 nucleotides: TGTGCCAGCAGCCTCTTGGGACAGGCCTCTGAAGCTTTCTTT. Translated: CASSLLGQASEAFF.

The V gene is TRBV2, the J gene TRBJ1-2; a weak D match, TRBD1 (5 bases). Germline-derived CDR1 and CDR2 are SNHLY and FYNNEI. This CDR3 spans 12 amino acids. V lost 7 bases and J 6 bases, leaving 12 bases between the germline ends. The CDR3: CASTRGRDGYTF. The CDR3, as DNA: TGTGCCAGCACTCGGGGGAGGGATGGCTACACCTTC.

This rearrangement joins TRBV10-3 to TRBJ2-5, with a tentative D call TRBD1 (5 bases). Germline CDR1 ENHRY, CDR2 SYGVKD. V was pared by 10 bases and J by 2 bases, with 14 bases between. This CDR3 has 13 amino acids. For the CDR3, the DNA is TGTGCCACCTTATCCGACAGACAAGAGACCCAGTACTTC. Its translation: CATLSDRQETQYF.

The V and J genes are TRBV7-2 and TRBJ1-3, with 9 bases identical to TRBD1. CDR1 SGHTA and CDR2 FQGNSA come from the germline V gene. Germline trimming cut 4 bases from V and 1 base from J; bases unmatched to any gene: 5. This CDR3 contains 16 residues. The CDR3: CASSSLQGASGNTIYF. In nucleotides, the CDR3 is TGTGCCAGCAGCTCACTACAGGGGGCTTCTGGAAACACCATATATTTT.

The J gene is TRBJ1-2, the V gene TRBV9; unclear D gene. Germline CDR1 reads SGDLS; CDR2 reads YYNGEE. V lost 0 bases and J 8 bases, leaving 17 bases between the germline ends. This CDR3 contains 15 residues. CDR3 loop: CASSVGHTPSAGYTF. The CDR3 DNA sequence: TGTGCCAGCAGCGTAGGGCACACGCCGAGCGCCGGCTACACCTTC.

The V gene is TRBV7-3, the J gene TRBJ1-2; D may be TRBD1 (6 bases). Trimming removed 5 bases at V and 13 bases at J, with 20 bases between. Germline values: CDR1 SGHTA, CDR2 FQGTGA. There are 13 residues in the CDR3. CDR3 loop: CASSPYMGAALTF. CDR3 bases: TGTGCCAGCAGCCCGTACATGGGGGCGGCCCTCACCTTC.

The chain couples TRBV19 to TRBJ1-2, with D possibly matching TRBD1 (6 bases). The CDR3 has 13 amino acids. The V end lost 8 bases, the J end lost 0 bases, and 10 bases lay between the germline ends. From germline, CDR1 is LNHDA and CDR2 SQIVND (reference sequence). CDR3 DNA sequence: TGTGCCAGTCAGGACAGACCTAACTATGGCTACACCTTC. Protein product: CASQDRPNYGYTF.

The chain employs TRBV10-2 and TRBJ2-5; TRBD1 matches at 7 bases. Germline CDR1 reads WSHSY; CDR2 reads SAAADI. V lost 2 bases to trimming and J lost 2 bases; unmatched junction nucleotides: 8. This CDR3 contains 16 residues. CDR3 nucleotide sequence: TGCGCCAGCAGTGAGGGGGCCGGGACAGTGCAAGAGACCCAGTACTTC. Amino acid sequence: CASSEGAGTVQETQYF.

The chain employs TRBV5-4 and TRBJ1-1; 8 nucleotides align to TRBD1. The V gene end was trimmed by 1 base and the J gene end by 2 bases; junction bases not matched to a gene: 7. The CDR3 extends over 16 amino acids. Looked up from germline, CDR1 is SGHNT and CDR2 is YYREEE (reference sequence). The DNA of the CDR3 is TGTGCCAGCAGCTTGTCCCGGGGACAGGCTAACACTGAAGCTTTCTTT. This codes for CASSLSRGQANTEAFF.

V gene TRBV10-2 combines with J gene TRBJ1-3; TRBD1 matches at 11 bases. The CDR3 runs to 17 residues. After removal of 7 bases from V and 4 bases from J, the junction contained 12 bases not matched to a gene. In germline, CDR1 is WSHSY, CDR2 SAAADI. CDR3 coding DNA: TGCGCCAGCACCCCCTACCGGGACAGGGGGATCGGAAACACCATATATTTT. Translating it yields CASTPYRDRGIGNTIYF.

In DNA form, the CDR3 reads TGTGCCAGCAGCGTACAATGGGGACAGGACTACGAGCAGTACTTC. Its translation: CASSVQWGQDYEQYF. The chain joins TRBV9 to TRBJ2-7; 8 positions match TRBD1. The CDR3 has 15 residues. From germline, CDR1 is SGDLS and CDR2 YYNGEE. Germline trimming cut 1 base from V and 3 bases from J; bases unmatched to any gene: 6.